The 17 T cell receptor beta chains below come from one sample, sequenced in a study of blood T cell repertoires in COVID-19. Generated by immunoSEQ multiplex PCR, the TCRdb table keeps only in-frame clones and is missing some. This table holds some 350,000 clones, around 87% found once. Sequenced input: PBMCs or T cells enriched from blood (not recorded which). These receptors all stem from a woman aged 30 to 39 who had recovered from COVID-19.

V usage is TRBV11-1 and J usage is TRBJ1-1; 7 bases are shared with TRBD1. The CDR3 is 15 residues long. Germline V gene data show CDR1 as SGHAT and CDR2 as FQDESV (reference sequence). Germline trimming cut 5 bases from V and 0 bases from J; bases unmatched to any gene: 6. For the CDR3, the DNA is TGTGCCAGCAGCCCGGGACAGTCCATGAACACTGAAGCTTTCTTT. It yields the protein CASSPGQSMNTEAFF.

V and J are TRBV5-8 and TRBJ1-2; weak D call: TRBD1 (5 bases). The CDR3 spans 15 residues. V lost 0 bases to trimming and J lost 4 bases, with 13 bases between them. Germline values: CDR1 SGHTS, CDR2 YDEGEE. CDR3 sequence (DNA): TGTGCCAGCAGCTTGGTTGGCGACAGCTCCTATGGCTACACCTTC. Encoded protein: CASSLVGDSSYGYTF. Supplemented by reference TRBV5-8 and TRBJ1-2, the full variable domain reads EAGVTQSPTHLIKTRGQQATLRCSPISGHTSVYWYQQALGLGLQFLLWYDEGEERNRGNFPPRFSGRQFPNYSSELNVNALELEDSALYLCASSLVGDSSYGYTFGSGTRLTVV.

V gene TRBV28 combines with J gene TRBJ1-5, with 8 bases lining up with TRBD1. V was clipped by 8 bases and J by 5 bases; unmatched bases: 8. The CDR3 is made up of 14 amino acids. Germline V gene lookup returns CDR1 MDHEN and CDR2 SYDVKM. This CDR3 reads CASCNRGLDQPQHF. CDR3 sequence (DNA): TGTGCCAGCTGTAACAGGGGGTTGGATCAGCCCCAGCATTTT.

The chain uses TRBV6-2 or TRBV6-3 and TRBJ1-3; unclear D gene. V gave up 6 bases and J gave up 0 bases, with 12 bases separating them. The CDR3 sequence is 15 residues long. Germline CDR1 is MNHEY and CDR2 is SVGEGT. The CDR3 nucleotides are TGTGCCAGCAGCCTGACTAGATCCTCTGGAAACACCATATATTTT. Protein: CASSLTRSSGNTIYF.

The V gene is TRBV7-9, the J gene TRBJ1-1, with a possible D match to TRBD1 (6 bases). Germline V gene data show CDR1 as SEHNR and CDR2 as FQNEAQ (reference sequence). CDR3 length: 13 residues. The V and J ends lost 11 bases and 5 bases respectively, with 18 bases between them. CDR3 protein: CAFRGRGKTEAFF. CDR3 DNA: TGTGCCTTCCGAGGGAGGGGGAAGACTGAAGCTTTCTTT.

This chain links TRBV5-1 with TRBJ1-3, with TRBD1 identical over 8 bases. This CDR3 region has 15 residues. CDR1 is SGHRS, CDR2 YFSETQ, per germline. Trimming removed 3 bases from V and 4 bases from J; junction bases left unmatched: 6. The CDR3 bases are TGCGCCAGCAGCTCTACAGGGGGGTCCGGAAACACCATATATTTT. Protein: CASSSTGGSGNTIYF. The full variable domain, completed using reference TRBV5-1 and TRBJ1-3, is KAGVTQTPRYLIKTRGQQVTLSCSPISGHRSVSWYQQTPGQGLQFLFEYFSETQRNKGNFPGRFSGRQFSNSRSEMNVSTLELGDSALYLCASSSTGGSGNTIYFGEGSWLTVV.

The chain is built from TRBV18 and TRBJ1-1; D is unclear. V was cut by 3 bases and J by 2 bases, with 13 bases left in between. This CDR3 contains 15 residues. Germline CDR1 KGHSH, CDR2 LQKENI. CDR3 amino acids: CASSPYPSFNTEAFF. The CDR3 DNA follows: TGTGCCAGCTCACCGTACCCTAGCTTTAACACTGAAGCTTTCTTT.

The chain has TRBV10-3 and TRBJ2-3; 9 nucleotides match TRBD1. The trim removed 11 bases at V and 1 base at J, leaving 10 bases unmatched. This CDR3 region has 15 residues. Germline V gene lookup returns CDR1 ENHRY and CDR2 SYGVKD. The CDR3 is CAASRDREGTDTQYF. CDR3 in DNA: TGTGCCGCCTCCCGGGACAGGGAAGGCACAGATACGCAGTATTTT.

The CDR3 DNA is TGTGCCAGCAGTGAAGTGTATGGGGCGACAGGGTCTGGCTACACCTTC. It specifies CASSEVYGATGSGYTF. The V and J genes are TRBV6-1 and TRBJ1-2, with TRBD1 matching 7 bases. The J segment lost 7 bases and the V segment lost 1 base, leaving 12 bases of the junction unmatched. The CDR3 is 16 amino acids. CDR1 and CDR2 from the germline V gene are MNHNS and SASEGT.

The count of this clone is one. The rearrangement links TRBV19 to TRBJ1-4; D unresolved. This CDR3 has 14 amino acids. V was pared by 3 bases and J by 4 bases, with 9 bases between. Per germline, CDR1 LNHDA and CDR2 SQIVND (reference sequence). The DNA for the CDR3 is TGTGCCAGTAGTATCTCCAGTTATAATGAAAAACTGTTTTTT. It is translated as CASSISSYNEKLFF.

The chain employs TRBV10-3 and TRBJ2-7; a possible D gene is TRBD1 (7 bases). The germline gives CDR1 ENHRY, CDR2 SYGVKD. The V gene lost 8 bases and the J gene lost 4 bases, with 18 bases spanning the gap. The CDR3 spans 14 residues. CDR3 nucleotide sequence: TGTGCCATCCTAATAGGGGCAGGGGGGTACGAGCAGTACTTC. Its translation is CAILIGAGGYEQYF.

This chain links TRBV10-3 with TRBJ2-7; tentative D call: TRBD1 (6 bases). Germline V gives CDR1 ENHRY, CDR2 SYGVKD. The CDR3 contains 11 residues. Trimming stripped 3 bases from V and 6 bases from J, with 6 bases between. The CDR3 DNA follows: TGTGCCATCAGTGACAGGGGCGAGCAGTACTTC. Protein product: CAISDRGEQYF.

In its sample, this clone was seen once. DNA of the CDR3: TGTGCCAGCAGTGACTCTCCAGGGAGGAGAACAGATACGCAGTATTTT. Translated, it gives CASSDSPGRRTDTQYF. The chain combines TRBV6-4 with TRBJ2-3; tentatively, D is TRBD2 (6 bases). Trimming left V 0 bases short and J 3 bases short, with 13 bases between. Looked up from germline, CDR1 is MRHNA and CDR2 is SNTAGT. The CDR3 contains 16 residues.

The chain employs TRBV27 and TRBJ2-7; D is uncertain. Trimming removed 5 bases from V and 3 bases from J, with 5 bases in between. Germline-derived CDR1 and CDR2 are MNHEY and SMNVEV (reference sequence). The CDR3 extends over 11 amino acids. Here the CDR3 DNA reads TGTGCCAGCAGTATGTACTACGAGCAGTACTTC. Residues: CASSMYYEQYF.

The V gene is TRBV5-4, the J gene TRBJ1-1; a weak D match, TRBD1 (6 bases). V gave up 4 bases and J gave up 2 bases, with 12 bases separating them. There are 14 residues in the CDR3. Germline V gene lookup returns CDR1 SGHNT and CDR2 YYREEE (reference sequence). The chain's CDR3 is CASSRVGANTEAFF. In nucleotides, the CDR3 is TGTGCCAGCAGCCGGGTGGGGGCCAACACTGAAGCTTTCTTT. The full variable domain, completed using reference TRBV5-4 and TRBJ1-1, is ETGVTQSPTHLIKTRGQQVTLRCSSQSGHNTVSWYQQALGQGPQFIFQYYREEENGRGNFPPRFSGLQFPNYSSELNVNALELDDSALYLCASSRVGANTEAFFGQGTRLTVV.

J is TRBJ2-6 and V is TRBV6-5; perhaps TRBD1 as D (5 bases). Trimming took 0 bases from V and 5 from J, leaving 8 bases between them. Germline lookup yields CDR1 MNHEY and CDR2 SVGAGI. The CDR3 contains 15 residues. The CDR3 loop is CASSYSMGRANVLTF. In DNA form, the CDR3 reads TGTGCCAGCAGTTACTCGATGGGGCGGGCCAACGTCCTGACTTTC.

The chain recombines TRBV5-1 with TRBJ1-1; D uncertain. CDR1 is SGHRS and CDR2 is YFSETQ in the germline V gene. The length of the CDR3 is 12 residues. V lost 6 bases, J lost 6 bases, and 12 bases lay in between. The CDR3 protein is CASKWEGAEAFF. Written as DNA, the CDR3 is TGCGCCAGCAAATGGGAGGGAGCTGAAGCTTTCTTT.